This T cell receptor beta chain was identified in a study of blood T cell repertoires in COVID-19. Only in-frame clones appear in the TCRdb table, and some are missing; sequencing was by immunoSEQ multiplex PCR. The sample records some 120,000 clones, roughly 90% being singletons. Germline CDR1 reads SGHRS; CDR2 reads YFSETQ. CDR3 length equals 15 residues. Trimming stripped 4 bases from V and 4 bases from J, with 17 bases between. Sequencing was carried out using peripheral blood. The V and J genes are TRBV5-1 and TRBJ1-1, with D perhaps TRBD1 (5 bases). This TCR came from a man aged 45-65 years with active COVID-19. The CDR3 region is CASSPDALGRTEAFF. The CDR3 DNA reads TGCGCCAGCAGCCCGGACGCTTTGGGGCGCACTGAAGCTTTCTTT. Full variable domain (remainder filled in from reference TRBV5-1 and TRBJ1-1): KAGVTQTPRYLIKTRGQQVTLSCSPISGHRSVSWYQQTPGQGLQFLFEYFSETQRNKGNFPGRFSGRQFSNSRSEMNVSTLELGDSALYLCASSPDALGRTEAFFGQGTRLTVV.